This TCR beta chain was identified during a study of a mutant IDH1 vaccine in newly diagnosed glioma. Study-level information: There were eight vaccinations for patients, given in weeks 1, 3, 5, 7, 11, 15, 19 and 23. Patients received vaccination from 4-6 weeks after radiotherapy alone, or with temozolomide cycles. The treated group averaged approximately 42 years old and was about 60% male, about 40% female. Therapy received beforehand was radiotherapy, temozolomide, or both, with most patients given both.

TCRdb's copy holds only in-frame clones and misses some; the assay was immunoSEQ multiplex PCR. The sample lists 49,000 or so clones, roughly 78% occurring once. To note about this clone: What it binds is unknown.

Specified time point: week 5, during vaccination. A single vaccine dose contained 300 ug of mutant IDH1 20-mer peptide, and topical imiquimod was used with it. Sequenced material: PBMCs, taken from a glioma patient whose treatment included an IDH1 peptide vaccine. This TCR was sampled from a woman in her forties with glioma.

The CDR3 nucleotides are TGTGCCAGCAACCAGAGGGGGGGGAACACCGGGGAGCTGTTTTTT. Translated: CASNQRGGNTGELFF. The chain combines TRBV2 with TRBJ2-2; D is possibly TRBD2 (7 bases). Germline-derived CDR1 and CDR2 are SNHLY and FYNNEI. The CDR3 runs to 15 residues. Trimming removed 7 bases at V and 1 base at J, with 13 bases between.